The sequence of this T cell receptor beta chain was determined in a study of blood T cells in healthy people across ages. Combining a sample-barcoded 5' primer with a J-beta primer mix, a second PCR ran for about 7 to 11 cycles. One entry per CDR3 protein results from TCRdb running MiXCR on the 5' RACE reads. The repertoire holds fewer than 1,000,000 distinct CDR3 sequences, with 46% as singletons. The V end was cut by 3 bases, the J end by 4 bases, with 9 bases between. There are 14 residues in the CDR3. Per the germline V gene, CDR1 is MNHNS and CDR2 is SASEGT. This receptor was taken from a man of 80 years or more in good health. V gene TRBV6-1 combines with J gene TRBJ2-2, with a weak D call TRBD1 (5 bases). The sample consisted of blood. The CDR3 bases are TGTGCCAGCAGTGACAGGGCCCTCACCGGGGAGCTGTTTTTT. It codes for CASSDRALTGELFF.